The rows below give T cell receptor beta chains drawn from one sample of a study of blood T cell repertoires in COVID-19. Repertoires were generated with immunoSEQ multiplex PCR, while TCRdb's copy carries only in-frame clones and drops some. The table shows roughly 150,000 clones, with around four fifths occurring only once. The specimen was peripheral blood. The source is a woman of 80 years or more with COVID-19, enrolled during active disease. Each CDR3 is given with its conserved first and last residue. A D gene is named only where the DNA matches it firmly. Not every row has a clone size; where given, it reads once, few, many or a size class.

d_call j_call v_call clone_size cdr3_aa cdr3_nt
TRBD2 TRBJ2-7 TRBV4-1 . CASSQVSGAYSYEQYF TGCGCCAGCAGCCAAGTTAGCGGGGCATACTCCTACGAGCAGTACTTC
. TRBJ1-3 TRBV28 . CASSDSGNTIYF TGTGCCAGCAGCGACTCCGGGAACACCATATATTTT
. TRBJ1-1 TRBV11-2 . CASSLDLFRNTEAFF TGTGCCAGCAGCTTAGACCTCTTTAGGAACACTGAAGCTTTCTTT
. TRBJ2-1 TRBV5-1 . CASSAVASYNEQFF TGCGCCAGCAGCGCGGTCGCTTCCTACAATGAGCAGTTCTTC
. TRBJ1-2 TRBV19 . CASSIATANYGYTF TGTGCCAGTAGTATTGCCACAGCAAACTATGGCTACACCTTC
. TRBJ1-2 TRBV30 . CAWSVWGSPNYGYTF TGTGCCTGGAGTGTATGGGGCTCTCCTAACTATGGCTACACCTTC
. TRBJ2-5 TRBV12-2 once CATVETQYF TGTGCAACGGTTGAGACCCAGTACTTC
. TRBJ1-5 TRBV25-1 . CASSDLGQRSNQPQHF TGTGCCAGCAGTGACCTCGGACAGAGGAGCAATCAGCCCCAGCATTTT
TRBD1 TRBJ2-5 TRBV5-6 . CASSLVRQGRRQETQYF TGTGCCAGCAGCTTGGTCCGACAGGGAAGGCGACAGGAGACCCAGTACTTC
TRBD1 TRBJ2-7 TRBV27 . CASSRRGQGYHEQYF TGTGCCAGCAGCCGGCGAGGACAGGGGTACCACGAGCAGTACTTC
TRBD1 TRBJ1-1 TRBV6-5 . CASRYWTGGNTEAFF TGTGCCAGCAGATACTGGACAGGGGGGAACACTGAAGCTTTCTTT